The next 21 T cell receptor beta chains were all read from a single sample in a study of human T cells and chemical hapten exposure. Each CDR3 protein gets one entry after TCRdb re-called the RACE reads with MiXCR. The sample records 55,000 to 75,000 distinct CDR3 sequences, roughly 12% being singletons. The time point is: patch test 3, about 24 weeks after DPC sensitization. Treatment reported: therapeutic diphenylcyclopropenone sensitization with weekly scalp DPC. The specimen was whole blood, collected in connection with sensitization to the hapten diphenylcyclopropenone (DPC). The receptors originated from a man aged 25-40 years with alopecia areata. Some clones in this sample may be carry-over from other donors' samples.

This clonotype was detected many times. The gene calls are TRBV18 and TRBJ1-5, with 7 bases matching TRBD1. Looked up from germline, CDR1 is KGHSH and CDR2 is LQKENI. Germline trimming cut 0 bases from V and 7 bases from J; bases unmatched to any gene: 9. The CDR3 extends over 16 amino acids. In DNA, the CDR3 is TGTGCCAGCTCACCACCCCAACAGGGGACCCACCAGCCCCAGCATTTT. As protein: CASSPPQQGTHQPQHF.

There are a few counts of this clonotype. This rearrangement joins TRBV14 to TRBJ1-2, with TRBD1 as a possible D gene (5 bases). Germline V CDR1 and CDR2: SGHDN, FVKESK. This CDR3 contains 14 residues. Trimming left V 1 base short and J 6 bases short, with 12 bases between. As DNA, the CDR3 is TGTGCCAGCAGCCAAGTTACCGGGGGAGATGGCTACACCTTC. It yields the protein CASSQVTGGDGYTF. Full variable domain (remainder filled in from reference TRBV14 and TRBJ1-2): EAGVTQFPSHSVIEKGQTVTLRCDPISGHDNLYWYRRVMGKEIKFLLHFVKESKQDESGMPNNRFLAERTGGTYSTLKVQPAELEDSGVYFCASSQVTGGDGYTFGSGTRLTVV.

This clonotype came up many times. The CDR3 DNA is TGCGCCAGCAGCCAAGGGACAGCCAACACCGGGGAGCTGTTTTTT. It specifies CASSQGTANTGELFF. This chain uses TRBV4-1 with TRBJ2-2; a weak D match, TRBD1 (6 bases). V lost 1 base and J 2 bases, leaving 8 bases between the germline ends. Germline V gives CDR1 MGHRA, CDR2 YSYEKL. CDR3 length: 15 amino acids.

This clonotype was found many times. The chain employs TRBV28 and TRBJ2-7; unclear D gene. Germline assignment: CDR1 MDHEN and CDR2 SYDVKM. V shed 1 base and J shed 2 bases, with 6 bases lying between them. The CDR3 is made up of 13 amino acids. The CDR3 DNA is TGTGCCAGCAGTTTATCCGCTGCCTACGAGCAGTACTTC. As protein: CASSLSAAYEQYF.

This clonotype has at least ten counts. The chain carries TRBV5-6 and TRBJ2-7; 7 bases line up with TRBD1. The CDR3 extends over 15 amino acids. Germline V gene sequence: CDR1 SGHDT, CDR2 YYEEEE. The V and J ends lost 4 bases and 5 bases, in that order; junction bases with no gene match: 12. The CDR3 DNA reads TGTGCCAGCAGCCCCGGCCCATCTGACAGGGACGAGCAGTACTTC. Protein sequence: CASSPGPSDRDEQYF.

Ten or more counts support this clonotype. The chain employs TRBV6-4 and TRBJ1-5; possible D gene TRBD1, 5 bases. The CDR3 consists of 13 residues. V dropped 4 bases and J dropped 7 bases, with 11 bases sitting between them. Germline V gene sequence: CDR1 MRHNA, CDR2 SNTAGT. The CDR3 nucleotides read TGTGCCAGCAGTGCCACCACAGGACAGCCCCAGCATTTT. It is translated as CASSATTGQPQHF.

This clonotype was seen ten or more times. V gene TRBV4-3 combines with J gene TRBJ1-2; D is undetermined. V lost 0 bases, J lost 5 bases, and 7 bases lay in between. CDR3 length: 13 amino acids. Germline V gene data show CDR1 as LGHNA and CDR2 as YSLEER. The CDR3 sequence is CASSQEPRYGYTF. CDR3 nucleotides: TGCGCCAGCAGCCAAGAACCAAGATATGGCTACACCTTC.

This clonotype occurred many times. The chain couples TRBV4-3 to TRBJ2-3; D remains unclear. This CDR3 is built from 15 residues. V lost 0 bases to trimming and J lost 4 bases, with 11 bases between them. CDR1 LGHNA and CDR2 YSLEER come from the germline V gene. The CDR3 reads CASSQDGKMADTQYF. As DNA, the CDR3 is TGCGCCAGCAGCCAAGACGGAAAGATGGCAGATACGCAGTATTTT.

This clonotype qualifies as medium-sized. J is TRBJ2-2 and V is TRBV11-2, with 9 bases identical to TRBD1. The germline CDR1 and CDR2 sequences are SGHAT and FQNNGV. This CDR3 contains 15 residues. Trimming removed 3 bases from V and 5 bases from J; junction bases left unmatched: 4. The CDR3, as DNA: TGTGCCAGCAGCTTTCAACAGGGGGCTACCGGGGAGCTGTTTTTT. Protein product: CASSFQQGATGELFF.

This clonotype came up a few times. The chain links TRBV10-3 to TRBJ1-1; 10 bases are a match to TRBD1. The V segment lost 6 bases and the J segment 4 bases; nucleotides outside the gene matches: 8. In germline, CDR1 is ENHRY, CDR2 SYGVKD. CDR3 length: 15 residues. Written as DNA, the CDR3 is TGTGCCATCAGGGGGACAGGGGCCGGGGCCACTGAAGCTTTCTTT. Its translation: CAIRGTGAGATEAFF.

The sample holds many counts of this clonotype. V is TRBV19 and J is TRBJ2-1, with D tentatively TRBD2 (6 bases). This CDR3 is built from 13 residues. The V and J ends lost 4 bases and 8 bases respectively, with 12 bases between them. Looked up from germline, CDR1 is LNHDA and CDR2 is SQIVND (reference sequence). The CDR3 reads CASSRRLVDEQFF. The DNA of the CDR3 is TGTGCCAGTAGTAGGAGACTAGTGGATGAGCAGTTCTTC.

This chain joins TRBV29-1 and TRBJ1-5; a weak D match, TRBD1 (5 bases). The germline gives CDR1 SQVTM, CDR2 ANQGSEA. This CDR3 spans 11 amino acids. V dropped 7 bases and J dropped 9 bases, with 13 bases sitting between them. In DNA, the CDR3 is TGCAGCGCCGTGGGGCGGGGGCCCCAGCATTTT. Protein product: CSAVGRGPQHF.

This clonotype appeared many times. V is TRBV7-3 and J is TRBJ1-1; 8 bases match TRBD1. This CDR3 spans 14 amino acids. Germline CDR1 and CDR2: SGHTA and FQGTGA. The J segment lost 3 bases and the V segment lost 5 bases, leaving 5 bases of the junction unmatched. CDR3 coding DNA: TGTGCCAGCAGCACCCAGGGGGCGGACACTGAAGCTTTCTTT. This codes for CASSTQGADTEAFF.

DNA of the CDR3: TGCAGCGTTGCAGTAGACAGGGCCTACGAGCAGTACTTC. Translating it yields CSVAVDRAYEQYF. The J gene is TRBJ2-7, the V gene TRBV29-1; TRBD1 aligns across 7 bases. CDR1 and CDR2 from the germline V gene are SQVTM and ANQGSEA. CDR3 length equals 13 residues. The V segment lost 4 bases and the J segment 2 bases; nucleotides outside the gene matches: 5.

This clonotype occurred many times. The chain is built from TRBV3-1 and TRBJ1-2, with 7 bases lining up with TRBD1. After removal of 5 bases from V and 2 bases from J, the junction contained 2 bases not matched to a gene. The CDR3 covers 13 residues. Germline-derived CDR1 and CDR2 are LGHDT and YNNKEL (reference sequence). The CDR3 here is CASSTGQNYGYTF. CDR3 coding DNA: TGTGCCAGCAGCACGGGACAGAACTATGGCTACACCTTC.

Worth noting for this clonotype: The junction differs from germline at one of its ends, possibly a read error. This chain's CDR3 is CSVQRSIQGNDGFTF. CDR3 DNA: TGCAGCGTTCAGAGATCTATACAGGGGAACGATGGCTTCACCTTC. The chain links TRBV29-1 to TRBJ1-2; 7 bases map to TRBD1. CDR3 length: 15 amino acids. Looked up from germline, CDR1 is SQVTM and CDR2 is ANQGSEA.

This clonotype was seen repeatedly, ten times or more. The V gene is TRBV10-2, the J gene TRBJ2-7; TRBD1 matches at 7 bases. The CDR3 sequence is 13 residues long. The germline V gene encodes CDR1 WSHSY and CDR2 SAAADI. The V and J ends lost 3 bases and 2 bases, in that order; junction bases with no gene match: 1. The CDR3 coding sequence is TGCGCCAGCAGTGAAGGGACAGCCTACGAGCAGTACTTC. Its translation: CASSEGTAYEQYF.

The chain joins TRBV25-1 to TRBJ2-3; D gene ambiguous. The CDR3 has 13 residues. Trimming took off 0 bases at V and 6 bases at J, with 7 bases between the two ends. Germline V gene lookup returns CDR1 MGHDK and CDR2 SYGVNS. CDR3 coding DNA: TGTGCCAGCAGTGAATATGCGCAGGATACGCAGTATTTT. Residues: CASSEYAQDTQYF.

This clonotype was picked up a small number of times. This rearrangement joins TRBV18 to TRBJ1-4; 7 bases fit TRBD1. Germline V gives CDR1 KGHSH, CDR2 LQKENI. V lost 2 bases, J lost 8 bases, and 8 bases stayed unmatched. The CDR3 has 15 residues. The chain's CDR3 is CASSPRQGSFEKLFF. The DNA of the CDR3 is TGTGCCAGCTCACCAAGACAGGGTAGTTTCGAAAAACTGTTTTTT.

This clonotype was counted many times. The V and J genes are TRBV24-1 and TRBJ2-2; 8 nucleotides line up with TRBD1. Germline CDR1 and CDR2: KGHDR and SFDVKD. The length of the CDR3 is 16 residues. J was trimmed by 5 bases and V by 0 bases; bases with no gene match: 4. CDR3 sequence reads: CATSDLGQGWTGELFF. As DNA, the CDR3 is TGTGCCACCAGTGATTTGGGACAGGGTTGGACCGGGGAGCTGTTTTTT.

This clonotype showed up just a few times. The gene calls are TRBV24-1 and TRBJ1-5; D might be TRBD1 (6 bases). V lost 3 bases to trimming and J lost 4 bases, with 12 bases between them. Germline values: CDR1 KGHDR, CDR2 SFDVKD. The CDR3 is made up of 15 amino acids. In DNA form, the CDR3 reads TGTGCCACCAGTGATCCGGGACAAAGAAATCAGCCCCAGCATTTT. Translation: CATSDPGQRNQPQHF.